This TCR beta chain was sequenced during a study of T-cell reconstitution after alpha-beta-depleted transplantation in children. Preparation of the TCRbeta library was carried out with unique molecular identifiers. TCRdb re-called the PCR reads with MiXCR, one entry per CDR3 protein. Of about 270,000 distinct CDR3 sequences in the sample, approximately 9.6% are singletons; the top ten hold around 10%. There are many counts of this clonotype. The CDR3 covers 13 residues. The V gene lost 10 bases and the J gene lost 2 bases, with 14 bases spanning the gap. The sequences come from PBMCs from the stem cell graft donor, collected from the stem cell graft. This sequence was found in a human donor who donated a stem cell graft to a child with SCID. The rearrangement links TRBV12-3 or TRBV12-4 to TRBJ1-1; D might be TRBD1 (6 bases). CDR3 protein: CANREGTNTEAFF. The CDR3 DNA sequence: TGTGCCAACAGGGAGGGGACTAACACTGAAGCTTTCTTT.